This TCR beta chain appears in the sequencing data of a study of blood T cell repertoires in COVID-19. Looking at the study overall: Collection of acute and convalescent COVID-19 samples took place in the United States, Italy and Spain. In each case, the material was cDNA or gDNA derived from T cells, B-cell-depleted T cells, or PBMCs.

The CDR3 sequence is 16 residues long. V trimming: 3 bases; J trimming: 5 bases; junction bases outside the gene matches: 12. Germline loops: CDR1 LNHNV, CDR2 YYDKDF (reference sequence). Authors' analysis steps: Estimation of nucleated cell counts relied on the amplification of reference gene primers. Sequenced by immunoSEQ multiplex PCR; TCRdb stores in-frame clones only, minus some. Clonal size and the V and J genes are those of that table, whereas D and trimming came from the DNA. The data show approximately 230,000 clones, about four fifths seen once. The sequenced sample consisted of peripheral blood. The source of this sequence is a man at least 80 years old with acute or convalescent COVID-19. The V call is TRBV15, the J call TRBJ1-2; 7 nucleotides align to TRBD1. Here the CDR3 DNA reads TGTGCCACCAGCAGGACGACAGGGAGCAGCCTATATGGCTACACCTTC. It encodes CATSRTTGSSLYGYTF.